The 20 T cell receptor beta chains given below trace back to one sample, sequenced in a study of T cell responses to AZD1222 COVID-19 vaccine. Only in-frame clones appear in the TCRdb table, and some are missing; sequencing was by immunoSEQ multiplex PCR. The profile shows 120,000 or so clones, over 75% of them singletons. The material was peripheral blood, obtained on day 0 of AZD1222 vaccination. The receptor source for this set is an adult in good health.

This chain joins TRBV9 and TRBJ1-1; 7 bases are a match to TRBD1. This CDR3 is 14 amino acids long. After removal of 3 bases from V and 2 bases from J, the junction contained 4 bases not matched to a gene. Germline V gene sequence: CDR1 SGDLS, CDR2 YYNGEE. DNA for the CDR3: TGTGCCAGCAGCGCAGGGGGGGTAAACACTGAAGCTTTCTTT. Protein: CASSAGGVNTEAFF.

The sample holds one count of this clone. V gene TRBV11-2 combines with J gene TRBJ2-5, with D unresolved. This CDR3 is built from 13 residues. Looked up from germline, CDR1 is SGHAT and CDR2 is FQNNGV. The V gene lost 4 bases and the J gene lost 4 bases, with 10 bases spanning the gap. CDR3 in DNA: TGTGCCAGCAGCTCGAGGAGAGGAGAGACCCAGTACTTC. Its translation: CASSSRRGETQYF. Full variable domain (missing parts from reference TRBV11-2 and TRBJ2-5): EAGVAQSPRYKIIEKRQSVAFWCNPISGHATLYWYQQILGQGPKLLIQFQNNGVVDDSQLPKDRFSAERLKGVDSTLKIQPAKLEDSAVYLCASSSRRGETQYFGPGTRLLVL.

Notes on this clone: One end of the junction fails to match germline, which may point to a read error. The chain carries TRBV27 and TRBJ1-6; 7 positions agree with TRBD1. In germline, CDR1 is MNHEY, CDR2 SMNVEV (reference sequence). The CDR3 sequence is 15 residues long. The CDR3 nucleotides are TGTGCCAGCAGTTCCAGACAGGGATATAGTTCACCCCTCCACTTT. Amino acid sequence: CASSSRQGYSSPLHF.

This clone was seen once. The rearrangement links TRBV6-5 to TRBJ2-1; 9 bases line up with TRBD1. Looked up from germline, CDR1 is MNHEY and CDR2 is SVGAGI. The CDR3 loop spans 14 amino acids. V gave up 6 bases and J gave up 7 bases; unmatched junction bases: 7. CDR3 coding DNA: TGTGCCAGCAGCCGGGACAGGGTTTTGAATGAGCAGTTCTTC. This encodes CASSRDRVLNEQFF.

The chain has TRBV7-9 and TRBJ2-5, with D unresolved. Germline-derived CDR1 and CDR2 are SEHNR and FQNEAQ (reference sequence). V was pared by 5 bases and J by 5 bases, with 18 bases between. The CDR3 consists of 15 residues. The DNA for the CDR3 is TGTGCCAGCAGCCTGGTGGCAGGCGAAGCGGAGACCCAGTACTTC. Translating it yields CASSLVAGEAETQYF.

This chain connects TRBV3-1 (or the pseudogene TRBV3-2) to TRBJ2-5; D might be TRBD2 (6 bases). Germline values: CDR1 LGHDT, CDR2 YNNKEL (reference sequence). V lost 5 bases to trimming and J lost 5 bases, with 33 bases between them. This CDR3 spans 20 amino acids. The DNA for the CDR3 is TGTGCCAGCAGCAAAGTGGGGGTTTTTTCCGGTCTCAACGCGGGGGAGACCCAGTACTTC. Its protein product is CASSKVGVFSGLNAGETQYF.

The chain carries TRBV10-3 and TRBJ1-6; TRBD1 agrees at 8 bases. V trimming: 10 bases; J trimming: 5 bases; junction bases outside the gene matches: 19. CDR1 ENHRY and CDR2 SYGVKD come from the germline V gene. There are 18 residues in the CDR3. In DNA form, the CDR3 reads TGTGCCACCGGACCGATCGGAGGACAGGGTGTGGATAATTCACCCCTCCACTTT. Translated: CATGPIGGQGVDNSPLHF.

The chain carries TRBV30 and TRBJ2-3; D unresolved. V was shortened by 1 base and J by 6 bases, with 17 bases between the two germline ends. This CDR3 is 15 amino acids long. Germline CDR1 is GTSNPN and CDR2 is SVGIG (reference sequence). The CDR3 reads CAWSEVGWGSDTQYF. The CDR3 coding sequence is TGTGCCTGGAGTGAAGTGGGTTGGGGTTCCGATACGCAGTATTTT.

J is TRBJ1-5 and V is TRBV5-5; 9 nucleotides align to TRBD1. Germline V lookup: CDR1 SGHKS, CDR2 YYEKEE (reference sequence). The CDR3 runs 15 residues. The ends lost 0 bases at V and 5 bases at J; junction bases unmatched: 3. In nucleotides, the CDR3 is TGTGCCAGCAGCTTGGGGACAGGGGTTTATCAGCCCCAGCATTTT. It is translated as CASSLGTGVYQPQHF.

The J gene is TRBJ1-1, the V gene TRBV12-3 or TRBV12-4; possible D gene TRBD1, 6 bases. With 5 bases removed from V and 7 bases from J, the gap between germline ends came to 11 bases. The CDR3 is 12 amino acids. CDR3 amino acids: CASSRGGLEAFF. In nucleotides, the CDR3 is TGTGCCAGCAGTCGGGGGGGGCTTGAAGCTTTCTTT.

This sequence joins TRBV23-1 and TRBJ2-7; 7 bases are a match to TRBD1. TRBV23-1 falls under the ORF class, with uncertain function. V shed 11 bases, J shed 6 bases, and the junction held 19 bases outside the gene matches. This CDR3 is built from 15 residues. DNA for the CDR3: TGCGCCCTACGGGCCCGGACAGGCCATTTGTTCGAGCAGTACTTC. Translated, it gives CALRARTGHLFEQYF.

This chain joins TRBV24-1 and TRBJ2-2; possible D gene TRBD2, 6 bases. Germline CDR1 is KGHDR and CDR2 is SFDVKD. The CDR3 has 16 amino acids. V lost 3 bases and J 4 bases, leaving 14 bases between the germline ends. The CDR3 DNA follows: TGTGCCACCAGTGATCATAGGGTGGGGGGCACCGGGGAGCTGTTTTTT. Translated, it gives CATSDHRVGGTGELFF.

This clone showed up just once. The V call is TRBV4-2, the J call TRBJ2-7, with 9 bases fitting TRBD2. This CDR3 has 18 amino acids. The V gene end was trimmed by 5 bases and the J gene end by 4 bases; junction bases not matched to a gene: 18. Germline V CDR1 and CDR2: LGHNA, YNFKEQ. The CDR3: CASSRQPGTSLYPYEQYF. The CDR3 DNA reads TGTGCCAGCAGCAGACAACCCGGGACTAGCCTTTACCCTTACGAGCAGTACTTC.

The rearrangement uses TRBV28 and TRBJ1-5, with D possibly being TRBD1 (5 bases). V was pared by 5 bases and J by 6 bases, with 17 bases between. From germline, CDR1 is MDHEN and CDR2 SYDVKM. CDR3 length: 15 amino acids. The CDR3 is CASSPGQTRSQPQHF. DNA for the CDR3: TGTGCCAGCAGTCCCGGACAAACGAGGAGTCAGCCCCAGCATTTT.

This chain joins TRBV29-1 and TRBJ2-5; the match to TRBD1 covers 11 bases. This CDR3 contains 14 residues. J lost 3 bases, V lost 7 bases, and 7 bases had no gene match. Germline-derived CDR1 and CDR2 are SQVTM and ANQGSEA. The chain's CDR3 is CSASRGQGEETQYF. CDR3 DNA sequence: TGCAGCGCCTCAAGGGGACAGGGGGAAGAGACCCAGTACTTC. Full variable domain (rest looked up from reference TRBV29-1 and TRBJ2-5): SAVISQKPSRDICQRGTSLTIQCQVDSQVTMMFWYRQQPGQSLTLIATANQGSEATYESGFVIDKFPISRPNLTFSTLTVSNMSPEDSSIYLCSASRGQGEETQYFGPGTRLLVL.

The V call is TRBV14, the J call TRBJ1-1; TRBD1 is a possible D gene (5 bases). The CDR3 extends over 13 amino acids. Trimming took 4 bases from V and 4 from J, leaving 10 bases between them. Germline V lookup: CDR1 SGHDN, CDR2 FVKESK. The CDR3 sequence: CASSPGTATEAFF. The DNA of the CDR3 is TGTGCCAGCAGCCCCGGGACCGCCACTGAAGCTTTCTTT.

The CDR3 loop is CASRRTGIGEQYF. DNA for the CDR3: TGTGCCAGCAGGAGAACAGGGATAGGGGAGCAGTACTTC. This chain links TRBV6-5 with TRBJ2-7, with D maybe TRBD1 (6 bases). The length of the CDR3 is 13 residues. Deletions cut 6 bases from V and 7 bases from J, with 16 bases between. Per the germline V gene, CDR1 is MNHEY and CDR2 is SVGAGI.

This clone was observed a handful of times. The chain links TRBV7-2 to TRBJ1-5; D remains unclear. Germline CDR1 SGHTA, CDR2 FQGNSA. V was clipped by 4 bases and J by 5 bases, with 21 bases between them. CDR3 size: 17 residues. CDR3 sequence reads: CASSSTPPTLSHQPQHF. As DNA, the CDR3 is TGTGCCAGCAGCTCCACGCCGCCGACACTAAGCCATCAGCCCCAGCATTTT.

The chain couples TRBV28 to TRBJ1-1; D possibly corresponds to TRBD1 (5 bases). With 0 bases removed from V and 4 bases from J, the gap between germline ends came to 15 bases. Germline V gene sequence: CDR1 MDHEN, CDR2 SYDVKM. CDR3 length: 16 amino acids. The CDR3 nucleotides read TGTGCCAGCAGTTTATGGTCGGGGGGTGGCGGCACTGAAGCTTTCTTT. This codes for CASSLWSGGGGTEAFF.

The DNA of the CDR3 is TGTGCCAGCACCTTCTCTAGGACGAAACTGTTTTTT. Its protein product is CASTFSRTKLFF. The rearrangement joins TRBV28 to TRBJ1-4; D not resolved. Germline V gene sequence: CDR1 MDHEN, CDR2 SYDVKM. Trimming cost V 7 bases and J 11 bases, with 14 bases left between them. The CDR3 is made up of 12 amino acids.